What follows describes a single T cell receptor beta chain. The data derive from a study of blood T cell repertoires in COVID-19. Study in general: The origin of the acute and convalescent COVID-19 samples was the United States, Italy and Spain. Sources were T cells, B-cell-depleted T cells, or PBMCs; the material itself was cDNA or gDNA.

In the authors' workflow: Amplification with reference gene primers provided the estimates of nucleated cell counts. The repertoire was sequenced with immunoSEQ multiplex PCR; TCRdb's copy has only in-frame clones and lacks some. From that table come the V and J calls and clone size; the DNA was used to work out D and trimming. This table holds 270,000 or so clones, 82% found once. The length of the CDR3 is 16 residues. The germline gives CDR1 SEHNR, CDR2 FQNEAQ (reference sequence). V was shortened by 5 bases and J by 9 bases, with 23 bases between the two germline ends. The rearrangement joins TRBV7-9 to TRBJ2-4, with TRBD2 as a possible D gene (6 bases). Material for sequencing was peripheral blood. The clonotype was recovered from a woman between 18 and 29 years old with acute or convalescent COVID-19. The CDR3 DNA is TGTGCCAGCAGCCCCCGGGGTAGCGGAGAGGGAGGCATTCAGTACTTC. Translation gives CASSPRGSGEGGIQYF.